The following is a TCR beta chain sequence with its context. V was cut by 5 bases and J by 7 bases, with 18 bases left in between. Germline-derived CDR1 and CDR2 are MNHNY and SVGAGI (reference sequence). This CDR3 has 15 residues. This sample stems from a study of CD8 T cells in Susac syndrome. Random hexamers served to reverse transcribe about 0.5 to 1 ug RNA. TCRdb re-called the immunoSEQ multiplex PCR reads through MiXCR, storing one row per CDR3 protein. Counted here are tens of thousands of distinct CDR3 sequences, over 90% occurring once; the ten biggest clones make up 0.25% to 0.3%. From blood CD8+ and CD4+ T cells, the TCR beta chain was sequenced. Healthy donors formed controls matched for age and sex. Purification of the CD8+ and CD4+ T cells relied on negative isolation, and TEMRA cells underwent FACS enrichment.

The source is a human donor in good health. The J gene is TRBJ2-1, the V gene TRBV6-6; a possible D gene is TRBD2 (6 bases). The material sequenced was CD8+ T cells from PBMCs. The CDR3 here is CASSPLAGGWNEQFF. The CDR3, as DNA: TGTGCCAGCAGTCCCCTAGCTGGAGGGTGGAATGAGCAGTTCTTC.